This T cell receptor beta chain was obtained from a study of blood T cells in healthy people across ages. Study-wide results and limits: Higher diversity, along with more naive CD4+ cells, distinguished long-lived donors from aged donors.

This CDR3 spans 11 amino acids. The germline V gene has CDR1 KGHDR and CDR2 SFDVKD. Per sample, at least 5.5 micrograms of total RNA were extracted. With regard to this clonotype: What it binds is not known.

Together with a sample-barcoded 5' primer, a J-beta primer mix was included in a second PCR lasting about 7 to 11 cycles. With 12 random nucleotides, a template-switch adaptor tagged each individual cDNA molecule. TCRdb passed the 5' RACE reads through MiXCR, listing each CDR3 protein once. The sample holds roughly 830,000 distinct CDR3 sequences; about 59% are singletons and the top ten take roughly a quarter. V is TRBV24-1 and J is TRBJ2-1, with D unresolved. Matching the DNA end better, TRBJ2-7 makes the J call doubtful. Sequences were obtained from blood. The TCR was taken from a man aged 30-40 years in good health. CDR3 DNA sequence: TGTGCCACCGGGTACTACAATGAGCAGTACTTC. This sequence encodes CATGYYNEQYF.